This T cell receptor (beta chain) was identified in a study of cytomegalovirus exposure and HLA in healthy donors. Study-wide background: Out of a few hundred genotyped donors, less than 90% belonged to the Caucasian-associated ancestry cluster. Whole-study findings and limits: A few chains tied to CMV proved CMV antigen-specific in vitro.

As regards this clone: Antigen unknown.

Amplification used 60 Vbeta primers and 13 Jbeta primers. Using immunoSEQ multiplex PCR, the repertoire was profiled, and TCRdb retains in-frame clones only, with some absent. The table includes approximately 190,000 clones, approximately 85% detected once. The clonotype originates from a young woman in good health and CMV-seronegative. Sequencing was performed on PBMCs.

DNA for the CDR3: TGCGCCAGCCTCCCTCGGGGGGCACCCCAAGAGACCCAGTACTTC. Amino acid sequence: CASLPRGAPQETQYF. This sequence joins TRBV5-1 and TRBJ2-5, with D perhaps TRBD2 (7 bases). Trimming removed 7 bases from V and 1 base from J, with 17 bases in between. The CDR3 runs to 15 residues. Germline loops: CDR1 SGHRS, CDR2 YFSETQ.